Below are 3 T cell receptor beta chains sequenced from a single sample in a study of blood T cell repertoires in COVID-19 (dated by TCRdb to 2020 to 2021). Receptor libraries were prepared by the immunoSEQ multiplex PCR assay. Not all clones reach the TCRdb copy of this immuneACCESS table, which keeps in-frame sequences only. Checked studies attribute under half of the gap to unresolved V genes and leave the rest unexplained. This sample holds a few hundred thousand clones; just over 85% were observed only once. The ten largest clones take up 3.5% to 5% of the sample. The sequencing input was peripheral blood. All receptors derive from a man aged 50 to 59 with acute or convalescent COVID-19.

This clone was counted a few times. The chain links TRBV6-5 to TRBJ2-1; 10 bases align to TRBD2. Germline V lookup: CDR1 MNHEY, CDR2 SVGAGI. The CDR3 runs to 15 residues. Trimming cost V 6 bases and J 5 bases; bases outside gene matches: 7. The chain's CDR3 is CASRSGLAPDNEQFF. CDR3 coding DNA: TGTGCCAGCAGGTCGGGACTAGCGCCCGACAATGAGCAGTTCTTC.

The chain combines TRBV7-8 with TRBJ1-4, with a tentative D call TRBD1 (5 bases). The V end was cut by 2 bases, the J end by 1 base, with 5 bases between. The CDR3 length is 14 residues. The V gene's germline CDR1 is SGHVS and CDR2 FQNEAQ. The CDR3 spells CASSLQGTNEKLFF. The DNA of the CDR3 is TGTGCCAGCAGCTTACAGGGAACTAATGAAAAACTGTTTTTT.

This chain joins TRBV6-5 and TRBJ2-1, with TRBD1 as a possible D gene (5 bases). The germline V gene encodes CDR1 MNHEY and CDR2 SVGAGI. This CDR3 region has 15 residues. The V end lost 9 bases, the J end lost 0 bases, and 15 bases lay between the germline ends. CDR3 nucleotides: TGTGCCAGTACCTTCAGGGATCCCTCCTACAATGAGCAGTTCTTC. Translating gives CASTFRDPSYNEQFF.